The rows below give T cell receptor beta chains drawn from one sample of a study of shared clonotypes between healthy human individuals. Libraries were prepared by immunoSEQ multiplex PCR; TCRdb keeps only in-frame clonotypes and omits some of them. The sample holds about 2,100,000 clones, under 95% seen once. Sequenced input: naive CD8+ T cells from PBMCs. The origin of the receptors is a man between 18 and 35 years old in good health. Some clones in this sample may be carry-over from other donors' samples. CDR3s include the opening cysteine and the closing phenylalanine or tryptophan. A D gene is named only where the DNA matches it firmly. The size entry is marked missing in some rows and otherwise reads once, few, many or a size class.

V	J	D	size	CDR3	DNA
TRBV9	TRBJ2-7	TRBD2	.	CASSLLAGGDEQYF	TGTGCCAGCAGCTTACTAGCGGGAGGGGACGAGCAGTACTTC
TRBV28	TRBJ2-3	.	.	CASSFSLATDTQYF	TGTGCCAGCAGTTTTAGCCTAGCAACAGATACGCAGTATTTT
TRBV29-1	TRBJ1-1	.	few	CSARGTEAFF	TGCAGCGCACGGGGGACTGAAGCTTTCTTT
TRBV7-2	TRBJ2-2	TRBD2	once	CASSPEKRGWGTGELFF	TGTGCCAGCAGCCCCGAGAAGCGGGGGTGGGGCACCGGGGAGCTGTTTTTT
TRBV27	TRBJ2-1	.	.	CASSLRDGRHNEQFF	TGTGCCAGCAGTCTACGGGACGGACGGCACAATGAGCAGTTCTTC
TRBV4-1	TRBJ1-1	.	.	CASSQEGWAGLPRNTEAFF	TGCGCCAGCAGCCAAGAGGGGTGGGCGGGCCTTCCAAGGAACACTGAAGCTTTCTTT
TRBV5-1	TRBJ1-1	.	.	CASSRFGDLNTEAFF	TGCGCCAGCAGCCGTTTCGGGGATTTGAACACTGAAGCTTTCTTT
TRBV19	TRBJ1-1	.	.	CASGTRGAGNTEAFF	TGTGCCAGTGGGACAAGAGGGGCCGGGAACACTGAAGCTTTCTTT
TRBV14	TRBJ1-1	.	.	CASSQDRGGGNTEAFF	TGTGCCAGCAGCCAAGATCGTGGTGGCGGGAACACTGAAGCTTTCTTT
TRBV4-3	TRBJ2-7	.	.	CASSQDRVLGRKSYEQYF	TGCGCCAGCAGCCAAGACCGGGTCTTAGGACGAAAGTCCTACGAGCAGTACTTC
TRBV4-3	TRBJ1-1	.	.	CASRPGTGNTEAFF	TGCGCCAGCAGGCCCGGGACGGGCAACACTGAAGCTTTCTTT
TRBV7-6	TRBJ2-7	.	.	CASSPAMRPGTYEQYF	TGTGCCAGCAGCCCCGCAATGCGTCCAGGGACCTACGAGCAGTACTTC
TRBV29-1	TRBJ2-4	TRBD2	.	CSVASGRTKNIQYF	TGCAGCGTTGCGAGCGGGAGGACCAAAAACATTCAGTACTTC
TRBV28	TRBJ2-7	TRBD2	.	CASTPGLAGVYEQYF	TGTGCCAGCACCCCGGGACTAGCGGGAGTCTACGAGCAGTACTTC
TRBV9	TRBJ2-7	.	.	CASSSRVTGSPYEQYF	TGTGCCAGCAGCTCTCGAGTTACAGGGAGCCCCTACGAGCAGTACTTC
TRBV27	TRBJ2-7	TRBD2	.	CASSLRGLAGYEQYF	TGTGCCAGCAGTCTCCGCGGGCTAGCGGGGTACGAGCAGTACTTC
TRBV14	TRBJ1-2	TRBD1	.	CASSPIRTGGDYGYTF	TGTGCCAGCAGCCCAATTCGGACAGGGGGCGACTATGGCTACACCTTC
TRBV29-1	TRBJ1-1	.	.	CSVESPPRGTEAFF	TGCAGCGTTGAATCACCCCCACGGGGAACTGAAGCTTTCTTT
TRBV19	TRBJ2-7	.	.	CASSLRTSPGFEQYF	TGTGCCAGTAGTCTCCGAACTAGCCCAGGTTTCGAGCAGTACTTC
TRBV27	TRBJ1-5	.	.	CASSFTGQTNQPQHF	TGTGCCAGCAGTTTTACGGGACAAACCAATCAGCCCCAGCATTTT
TRBV6-5	TRBJ2-7	TRBD2	.	CASSLSGMGYEQYF	TGTGCCAGCAGCCTTAGCGGGATGGGATACGAGCAGTACTTC
TRBV19	TRBJ2-7	.	.	CASKVRDAGFYEQYF	TGTGCCAGTAAGGTTCGGGACGCGGGATTCTACGAGCAGTACTTC
TRBV4-1	TRBJ2-3	.	.	CASSQVGRGSRDTQYF	TGCGCCAGCAGCCAAGTTGGCAGGGGTTCTCGAGATACGCAGTATTTT
TRBV7-7	TRBJ1-6	.	.	CASSLDSNSPLHF	TGTGCCAGCAGCTTAGACAGCAATTCACCCCTCCACTTT
TRBV9	TRBJ2-1	.	.	CASSVAARDEQFF	TGTGCCAGCAGCGTAGCGGCTCGCGATGAGCAGTTCTTC
TRBV4-3	TRBJ2-7	.	.	CASSQDEGGYSYEQYF	TGCGCCAGCAGCCAAGATGAGGGCGGTTACTCCTACGAGCAGTACTTC
TRBV14	TRBJ2-1	TRBD2	.	CASSQTRLAGGPNEQFF	TGTGCCAGCAGCCAGACTAGACTAGCGGGAGGTCCCAATGAGCAGTTCTTC
TRBV4-2	TRBJ1-5	TRBD1	few	CASSQARGSNQPQHF	TGTGCCAGCAGCCAAGCCAGGGGGAGCAATCAGCCCCAGCATTTT
TRBV6-6	TRBJ2-7	TRBD1	.	CASDPGQSSYEQYF	TGTGCCAGCGACCCGGGACAGAGCTCCTACGAGCAGTACTTC
TRBV29-1	TRBJ2-7	.	.	CSVRSPAYEQYF	TGCAGCGTTCGAAGCCCTGCCTACGAGCAGTACTTC
TRBV6-1	TRBJ2-7	.	.	CASSVSNRATYEQYF	TGTGCCAGCAGTGTAAGTAACAGAGCGACCTACGAGCAGTACTTC
TRBV28	TRBJ1-3	.	once	CASTGQSYRPAVGNTIYF	TGTGCCAGCACGGGACAATCTTACCGGCCCGCAGTTGGAAACACCATATATTTT
TRBV5-1	TRBJ2-7	TRBD1	.	CASSLGQGVPYEQYF	TGCGCCAGCAGCTTGGGACAGGGGGTTCCCTACGAGCAGTACTTC
TRBV6-1	TRBJ2-7	TRBD1	.	CASRPQGAYEQYF	TGTGCCAGCAGACCCCAGGGGGCCTACGAGCAGTACTTC
TRBV7-3	TRBJ2-7	.	.	CASSPGPPEAPGEQYF	TGTGCCAGCAGCCCCGGGCCCCCGGAGGCCCCGGGCGAGCAGTACTTC
TRBV27	TRBJ1-1	.	.	CASSTQGTTEAFF	TGTGCCAGCAGTACCCAGGGTACCACTGAAGCTTTCTTT
TRBV4-3	TRBJ1-5	.	.	CASSQDTGGGDSNQPQHF	TGCGCCAGCAGCCAAGATACGGGGGGGGGAGATAGCAATCAGCCCCAGCATTTT
TRBV6-4	TRBJ2-1	TRBD2	.	CASSPTVIAGGPYNEQFF	TGTGCCAGCAGCCCGACAGTTATAGCGGGAGGGCCCTACAATGAGCAGTTCTTC
TRBV4-3	TRBJ2-1	TRBD2	.	CASSQDRAGGYNEQFF	TGCGCCAGCAGCCAAGACCGAGCGGGAGGTTACAATGAGCAGTTCTTC
TRBV7-9	TRBJ2-1	.	.	CASSFFVGPGAGEQFF	TGTGCCAGCAGCTTTTTCGTGGGACCGGGGGCCGGTGAGCAGTTCTTC
TRBV10-3	TRBJ2-7	TRBD1	.	CAITQMPGQPSYEQYF	TGTGCCATCACCCAAATGCCGGGACAGCCATCCTACGAGCAGTACTTC
TRBV11-2	TRBJ1-5	TRBD1	.	CASSPTGTGFLQPQHF	TGTGCCAGCAGCCCCACGGGGACAGGTTTTTTACAGCCCCAGCATTTT
TRBV23-1	TRBJ2-5	.	.	CASSHPGAETQYF	TGCGCCAGCAGTCATCCGGGAGCGGAGACCCAGTACTTC
TRBV7-8	TRBJ2-5	TRBD2	.	CASSFLAGLQETQYF	TGTGCCAGCAGCTTTCTAGCGGGGCTTCAAGAGACCCAGTACTTC
TRBV15	TRBJ2-7	TRBD2	.	CATSGTSGGYEQYF	TGTGCCACCAGCGGGACTAGCGGGGGTTACGAGCAGTACTTC
TRBV9	TRBJ2-7	.	.	CASSAQKDGGLLYEQYF	TGTGCCAGCAGCGCCCAAAAGGACGGTGGGTTGCTATACGAGCAGTACTTC
TRBV30	TRBJ2-1	TRBD1	.	CAWRGQRSYNEQFF	TGTGCCTGGAGGGGACAGAGGTCCTACAATGAGCAGTTCTTC
TRBV4-1	TRBJ1-1	.	once	CASSQGVGGVKAFF	TGCGCCAGCAGCCAAGGGGTGGGGGGCGTCAAAGCTTTCTTT
TRBV28	TRBJ2-1	.	.	CASSLSRTAPPQFF	TGTGCCAGCAGTTTATCCAGAACAGCGCCCCCGCAGTTCTTC